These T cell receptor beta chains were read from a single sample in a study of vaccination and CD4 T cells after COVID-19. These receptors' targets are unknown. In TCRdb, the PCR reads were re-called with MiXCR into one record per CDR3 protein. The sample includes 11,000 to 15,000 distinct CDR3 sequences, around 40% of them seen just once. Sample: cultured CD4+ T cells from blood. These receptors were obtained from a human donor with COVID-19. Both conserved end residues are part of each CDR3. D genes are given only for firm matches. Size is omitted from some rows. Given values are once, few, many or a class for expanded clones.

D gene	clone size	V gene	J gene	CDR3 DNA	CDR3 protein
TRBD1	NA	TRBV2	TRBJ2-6	TGTGCCAGCAGTGGCTCGACTAGACAGGGGGCGGGTCGTGGGGCCAACGTCCTGACTTTC	CASSGSTRQGAGRGANVLTF
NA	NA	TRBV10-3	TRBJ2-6	TGTGCCACGAGGGGCAGGGGTCCACTCGACGCTAGTTCCTCTGGGGCCAACGTCCTGACTTTC	CATRGRGPLDASSSGANVLTF
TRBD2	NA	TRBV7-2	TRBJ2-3	TGTGCCAGCAGCTTAGCCGAGCGGGGGGGGGGCGATACGCAGTATTTT	CASSLAERGGGDTQYF
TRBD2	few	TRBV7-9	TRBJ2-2	TGTGCCAGCAGCTTCGAGCGGGGGCTGGGGACCGGGGAGCTGTTTTTT	CASSFERGLGTGELFF
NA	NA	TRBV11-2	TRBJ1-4	TGTGCCAGCAGCCTTGGACAGCCTGAAAAACTGTTTTTT	CASSLGQPEKLFF
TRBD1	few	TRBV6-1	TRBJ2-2	TGTGCCAGCAGCCGGGACAGGGCGAACACCGGGGAGCTGTTTTTT	CASSRDRANTGELFF
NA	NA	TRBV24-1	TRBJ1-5	TGTGCCACCAGTGACGCCAGGGGTAGCAATCAGCCCCAGCATTTT	CATSDARGSNQPQHF
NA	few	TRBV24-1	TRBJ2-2	TGTGCCACCAGTGGGCTGGCATTTGAGGTTAGGGCCGGGGAGCTGTTTTTT	CATSGLAFEVRAGELFF
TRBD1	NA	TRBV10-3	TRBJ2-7	TGTGCCATCGCACAAGCAATACAGGGGAACTCCTACGAGCAGTACTTC	CAIAQAIQGNSYEQYF
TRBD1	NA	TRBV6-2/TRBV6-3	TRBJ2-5	TGTGCCAGCAGTAACTGGGGGACAGGGTTCCAAGAGACCCAGTACTTC	CASSNWGTGFQETQYF
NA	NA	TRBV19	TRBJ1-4	TGTGCCAGTAGTGTTTTTGCGGGATCTAATGAAAAACTGTTTTTT	CASSVFAGSNEKLFF
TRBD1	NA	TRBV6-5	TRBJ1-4	TGTGCCAGCAGTTACTCGATAACAGGGGATGAAAAACTGTTTTTT	CASSYSITGDEKLFF
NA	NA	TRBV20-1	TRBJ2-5	TGCAGTGCTAGAGATTCGCTGTTGGAGACCCAGTACTTC	CSARDSLLETQYF
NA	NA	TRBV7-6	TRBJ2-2	TGTGCCAGCAGCTTAGTCTGGACAGCGGGCACCGGGGAGCTGTTTTTT	CASSLVWTAGTGELFF
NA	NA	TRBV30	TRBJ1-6	TGTGCCTGGAGTTCCCCCCCGGGGCACGGGAATTCACCCCTCCACTTT	CAWSSPPGHGNSPLHF
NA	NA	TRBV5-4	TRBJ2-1	TGTGCCAGCAGCTTGAGGAGGACCAAAGACAATGAGCAGTTCTTC	CASSLRRTKDNEQFF
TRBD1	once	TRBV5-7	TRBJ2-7	TGTGCCAGCAGCACCCACCGGGACAGTTACGAGCAGTACTTC	CASSTHRDSYEQYF
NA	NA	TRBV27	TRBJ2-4	TGTGCCAGCAGTTCCCTAGAAACAGCCAAAAACATTCAGTACTTC	CASSSLETAKNIQYF
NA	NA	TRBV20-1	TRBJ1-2	TGCAGTGCCCCGGTGCAGCTTCCTGGCTACACCTTC	CSAPVQLPGYTF
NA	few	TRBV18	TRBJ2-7	TGTGCCAGCTCACCACTGGACTCTGCCTACGAGCAGTACTTC	CASSPLDSAYEQYF
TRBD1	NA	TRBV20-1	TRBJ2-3	TGCAGTGCTAGAAGACAGGGCCCCACAGATACGCAGTATTTT	CSARRQGPTDTQYF
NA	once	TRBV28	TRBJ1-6	TGTGCCAGCAAGTTCTCTTATAATTCACCCCTCCACTTT	CASKFSYNSPLHF
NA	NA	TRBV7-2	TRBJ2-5	TGTGCCAGCAGCTCCGACCGGTTAATGACCCAGTACTTC	CASSSDRLMTQYF
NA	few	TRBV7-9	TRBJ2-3	TGTGCCAGCAGCCGCGAGGGGGGTAGCACAGATACGCAGTATTTT	CASSREGGSTDTQYF
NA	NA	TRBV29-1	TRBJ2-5	TGCAGCGTTGACCGTGGGACGGAGACCCAGTACTTC	CSVDRGTETQYF
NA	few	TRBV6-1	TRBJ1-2	TGTGCCAGCAGGCAGCATGGACCTACTTTACTCGGCTACACCTTC	CASRQHGPTLLGYTF
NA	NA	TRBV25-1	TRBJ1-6	TGTGCCAGCAGTGAATCCGACAGCCCGAGCTCCTATAATTCACCCCTCCACTTT	CASSESDSPSSYNSPLHF